Reported below is one T cell receptor (beta chain). Ten or more counts support this clonotype. Qualities for individual bases were not recorded, and no much larger clone is one base off. These data belong to a study of T cells after yellow fever vaccination (dated by TCRdb to between 2018 and 2021). For the wider study: Using CD3, CD45RA, CCR7 and CD95 staining, memory subsets (EM, EMRA, CM and Tscm) were sorted on a BD FACS Aria III. The SMART-Seq v4 Ultra Low Input RNA kit was used to prepare libraries from fractions with low cell numbers. To follow T-cell clones before and after primary and booster YFV17D yellow fever vaccination, bulk TCR alpha and beta repertoires were sequenced over time. Two healthy male donors, one aged 18 to 30 and one aged 30 to 39 years, were included in the cohort. Bulk PBMC replicates and cell subsets were isolated from blood drawn at multiple timepoints before and after both primary and secondary immunization. Sorting of memory subsets took place on days 0, 15 and 45 and at 18 months after primary vaccination, as well as on days 0, 15 and 45 after the 30-year booster. Findings and caveats that apply to the study as a whole: In the sorted memory subsets on day 0, nearly all vaccine-responding clonotypes were below the level of detection. A small fraction of clonotypes showed up in both the CD4 and CD8 compartments, probably as a result of convergent recombination. The study included only a couple of donors, which limits how far the findings can be generalized. Most clones expanded after primary vaccination (around 96% of CD4 and 88% of CD8) were re-detected after the booster, suggesting that broad memory maintenance occurred. Compared with the primary T-cell response, the secondary T-cell response was weaker but faster, peaking on day 5 rather than day 15. Computational filtering was required because FACS-sorted repertoires could contain abundant contaminating clonotypes from the bulk population.

The treatment or condition label for this specimen denotes: live attenuated yellow fever vaccine strain. PBMCs were isolated from peripheral blood using a standard Ficoll-Paque protocol. For sorted memory subsets, RNA extraction was done with the RNeasy Micro Kit. These reads were obtained on an Illumina NovaSeq 6000. TCR cDNA was synthesized by 5'RACE template switching, which introduced a universal primer site and unique molecular identifiers. Priming for cDNA synthesis came from both the TCR alpha and TCR beta constant segments. Library amplification used two PCR steps, and the second PCR step added sample barcodes and sequencing adapters. Sequencing of the libraries was done on either Illumina HiSeq 2500 (2x100 bp) or NovaSeq (2x150 bp). The original methods were these. Reads were demultiplexed and collapsed into UMI consensus sequences with MIGEC, and V(D)J alignment was performed with MiXCR. Vaccine-responding clonotypes were defined with edgeR using replicate PBMC samples, requiring FDR below 0.01 and a log2 fold change above 5 up to day 15. Each bulk clonotype was labeled CD4 or CD8 based on which sequenced repertoire, CD4 or CD8, contained the clonotype at higher abundance. To estimate how each clone was distributed across memory phenotypes, clonotype frequencies in memory subsets were weighted by the numbers of FACS-sorted cells. Through fastp at Q25 and MiXCR, TCRdb rebuilt clones from the public reads, retaining in-frame beta chains. Every distinct CDR3 protein forms one entry, paired with its most common genes and DNA. The V and J calls shown here were made by TCRdb, not taken from the authors' results. The sample table holds about 14,000 distinct CDR3 sequences, of which approximately 7% were seen once. Of the sample, roughly 1.5% falls within the top ten clones.

This material consisted of PBMCs, either bulk or a sorted T-cell subset (CD4+, CD8+, memory, or dextramer-sorted; not recorded which), taken on the day of the yellow fever booster vaccination. The TCR was taken from a man aged 18-30 years who received the YFV17D yellow fever vaccine.

CDR3 region: CSARGQGATNEKLFF. The DNA sequence is given as TGCAGTGCCAGGGGACAGGGGGCTACTAATGAAAAACTGTTTTTT. The receptor chain draws on TRBV20-1 and TRBJ1-4, with 12 bases in between that match TRBD1. V loses 6 bases at its end and J loses 2 bases; junction bases beyond the gene matches: 4. According to the germline V gene (reference sequence), CDR1 reads DFQATT and CDR2 reads SNEGSKA. The CDR3 sequence holds 15 residues, the cysteine and phenylalanine included. Just CDR3 DNA is preserved here, 45 bases in frame from base 1.